The sample holds a few counts of the clone carrying this T cell receptor beta chain. The sample is drawn from a study of early T cells in non-severe SARS-CoV-2 infection. TCRdb re-called the 5' RACE reads through MiXCR, storing one row per CDR3 protein. The table includes 40,000 to 55,000 distinct CDR3 sequences, about 9.2% detected once. CDR3 length: 15 amino acids. Germline CDR1 reads SGHTA; CDR2 reads FQGTGA. J lost 5 bases, V lost 0 bases, and 2 bases had no gene match. The gene calls are TRBV7-3 and TRBJ2-4; 9 bases map to TRBD2. The sequence derives from an adult who was a healthcare worker with PCR-confirmed SARS-CoV-2 infection or an uninfected control (not recorded which). What was sequenced was whole blood. The CDR3 nucleotides are TGTGCCAGCAGCTTAACTAGCGGGAGAGAAAACATTCAGTACTTC. Translating it yields CASSLTSGRENIQYF.